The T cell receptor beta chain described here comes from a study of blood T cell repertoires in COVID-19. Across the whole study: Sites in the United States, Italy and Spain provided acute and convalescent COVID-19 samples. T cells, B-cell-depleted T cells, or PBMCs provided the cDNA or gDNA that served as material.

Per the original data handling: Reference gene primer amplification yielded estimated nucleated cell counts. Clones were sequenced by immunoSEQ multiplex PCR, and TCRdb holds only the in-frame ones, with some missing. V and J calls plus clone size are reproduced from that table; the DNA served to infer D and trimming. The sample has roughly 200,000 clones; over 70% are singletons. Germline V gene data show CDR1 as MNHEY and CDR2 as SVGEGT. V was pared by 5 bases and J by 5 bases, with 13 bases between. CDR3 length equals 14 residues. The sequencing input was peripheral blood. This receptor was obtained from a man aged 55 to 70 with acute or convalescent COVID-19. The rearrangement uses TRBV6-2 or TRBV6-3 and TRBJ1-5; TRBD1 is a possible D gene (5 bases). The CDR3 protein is CASSTTGFYQPQHF. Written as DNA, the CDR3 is TGTGCCAGCAGTACCACAGGTTTCTATCAGCCCCAGCATTTT.